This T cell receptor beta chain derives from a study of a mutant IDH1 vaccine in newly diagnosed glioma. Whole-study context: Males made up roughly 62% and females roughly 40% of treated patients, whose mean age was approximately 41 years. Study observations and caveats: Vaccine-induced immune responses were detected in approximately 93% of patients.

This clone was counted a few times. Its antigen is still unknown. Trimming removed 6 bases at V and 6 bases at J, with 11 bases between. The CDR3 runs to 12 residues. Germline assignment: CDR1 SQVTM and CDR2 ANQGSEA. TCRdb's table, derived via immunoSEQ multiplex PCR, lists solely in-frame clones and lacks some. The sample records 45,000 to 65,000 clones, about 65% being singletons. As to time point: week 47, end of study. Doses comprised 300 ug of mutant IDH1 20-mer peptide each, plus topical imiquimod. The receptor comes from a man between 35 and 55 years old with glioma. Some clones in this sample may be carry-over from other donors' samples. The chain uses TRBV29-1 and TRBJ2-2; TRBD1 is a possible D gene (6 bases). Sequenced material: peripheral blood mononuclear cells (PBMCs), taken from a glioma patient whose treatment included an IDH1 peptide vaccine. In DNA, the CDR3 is TGCAGCGTCCGTGAGGGGGCCGGGGAGCTGTTTTTT. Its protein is CSVREGAGELFF.